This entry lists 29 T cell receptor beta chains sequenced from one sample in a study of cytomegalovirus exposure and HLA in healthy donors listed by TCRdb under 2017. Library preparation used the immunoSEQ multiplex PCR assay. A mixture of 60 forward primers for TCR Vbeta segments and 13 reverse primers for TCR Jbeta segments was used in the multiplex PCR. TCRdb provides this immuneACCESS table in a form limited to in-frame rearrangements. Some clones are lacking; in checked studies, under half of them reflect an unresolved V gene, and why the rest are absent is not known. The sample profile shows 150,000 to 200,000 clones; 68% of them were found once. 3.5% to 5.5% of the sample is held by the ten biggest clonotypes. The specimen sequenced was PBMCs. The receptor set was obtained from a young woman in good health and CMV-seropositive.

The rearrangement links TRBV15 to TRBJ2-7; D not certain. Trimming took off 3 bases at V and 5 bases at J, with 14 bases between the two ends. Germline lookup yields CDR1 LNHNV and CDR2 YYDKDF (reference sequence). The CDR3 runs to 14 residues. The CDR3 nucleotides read TGTGCCACCAGCAGGGCCCAGGTACTCGACGAGCAGTACTTC. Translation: CATSRAQVLDEQYF.

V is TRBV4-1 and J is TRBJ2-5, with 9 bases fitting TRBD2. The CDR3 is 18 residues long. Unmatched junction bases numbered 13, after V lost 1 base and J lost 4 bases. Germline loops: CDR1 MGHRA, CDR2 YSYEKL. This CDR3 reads CASSQVKLAGGGSETQYF. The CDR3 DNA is TGCGCCAGCAGCCAAGTAAAACTAGCGGGTGGGGGTTCAGAGACCCAGTACTTC.

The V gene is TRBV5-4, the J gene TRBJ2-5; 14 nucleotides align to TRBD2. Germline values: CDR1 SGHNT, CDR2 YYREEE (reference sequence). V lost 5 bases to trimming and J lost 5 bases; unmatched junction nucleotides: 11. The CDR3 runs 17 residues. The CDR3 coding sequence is TGTGCCAGCAGGGACGGGGGGACTAGCGGGGGTCTGGAGACCCAGTACTTC. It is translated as CASRDGGTSGGLETQYF.

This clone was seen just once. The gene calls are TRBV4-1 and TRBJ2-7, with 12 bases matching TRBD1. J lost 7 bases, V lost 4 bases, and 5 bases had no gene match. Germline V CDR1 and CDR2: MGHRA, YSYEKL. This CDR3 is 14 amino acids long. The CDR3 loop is CASSPGQGAQEQYF. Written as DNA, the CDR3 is TGCGCCAGCAGCCCGGGACAGGGGGCGCAGGAGCAGTACTTC.

CDR3 DNA: TGTGCGGGAGAAGGTTTGGGCGGCGGCTACACCTTC. Translation gives CAGEGLGGGYTF. V gene TRBV7-2 combines with J gene TRBJ1-2; no firm D call. Germline values: CDR1 SGHTA, CDR2 FQGNSA. CDR3 length equals 12 residues. The whole variable domain, filled in from reference TRBV7-2 and TRBJ1-2, reads GAGVSQSPSNKVTEKGKDVELRCDPISGHTALYWYRQSLGQGLEFLIYFQGNSAPDKSGLPSDRFSAERTGGSVSTLTIQRTQQEDSAVYLCAGEGLGGGYTFGSGTRLTVV.

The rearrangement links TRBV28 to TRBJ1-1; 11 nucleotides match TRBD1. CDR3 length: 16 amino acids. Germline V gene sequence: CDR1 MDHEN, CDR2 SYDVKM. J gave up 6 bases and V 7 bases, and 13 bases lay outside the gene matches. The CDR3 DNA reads TGTGCCAGCAAACACGGACAGGGGGCGGGCAGCTCTGAAGCTTTCTTT. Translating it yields CASKHGQGAGSSEAFF.

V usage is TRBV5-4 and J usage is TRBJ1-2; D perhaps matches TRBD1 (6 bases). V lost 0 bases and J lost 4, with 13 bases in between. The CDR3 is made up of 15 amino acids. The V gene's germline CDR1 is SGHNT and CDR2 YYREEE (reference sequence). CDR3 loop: CASSLVADRAYGYTF. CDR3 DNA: TGTGCCAGCAGCTTGGTTGCGGACAGAGCCTATGGCTACACCTTC.

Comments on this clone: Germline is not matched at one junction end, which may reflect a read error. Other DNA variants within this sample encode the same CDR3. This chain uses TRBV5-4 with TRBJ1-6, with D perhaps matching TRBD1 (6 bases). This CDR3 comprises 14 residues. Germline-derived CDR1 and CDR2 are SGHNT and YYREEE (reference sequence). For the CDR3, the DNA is TGTGCCAGCAGCTTGGGACAGGACAATTCCCCCCTCCACTTT. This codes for CASSLGQDNSPLHF.

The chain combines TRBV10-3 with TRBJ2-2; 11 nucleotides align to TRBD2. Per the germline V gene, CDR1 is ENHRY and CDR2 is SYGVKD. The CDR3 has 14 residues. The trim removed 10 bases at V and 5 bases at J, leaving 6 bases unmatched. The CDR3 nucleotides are TGTGCCACCGGGACTAGCGGCTGGACCGGGGAGCTGTTTTTT. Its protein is CATGTSGWTGELFF.

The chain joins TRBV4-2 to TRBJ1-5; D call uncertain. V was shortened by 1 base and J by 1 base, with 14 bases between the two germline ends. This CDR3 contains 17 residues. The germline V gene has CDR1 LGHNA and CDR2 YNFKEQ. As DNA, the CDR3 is TGTGCCAGCAGCCAAGGACCCTCGGGGTTCAGCAATCAGCCCCAGCATTTT. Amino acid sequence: CASSQGPSGFSNQPQHF.

The CDR3 reads CASSLLAGVIHEQYF. The CDR3 nucleotides read TGTGCCAGCAGTTTACTAGCGGGAGTAATCCACGAGCAGTACTTC. The chain joins TRBV28 to TRBJ2-7; TRBD2 matches at 10 bases. V gave up 2 bases and J gave up 5 bases; unmatched junction bases: 6. CDR1 and CDR2 (germline): MDHEN, SYDVKM. This CDR3 has 15 amino acids. The entire variable domain, with the rest obtained from reference TRBV28 and TRBJ2-7, is as follows: DVKVTQSSRYLVKRTGEKVFLECVQDMDHENMFWYRQDPGLGLRLIYFSYDVKMKEKGDIPEGYSVSREKKERFSLILESASTNQTSMYLCASSLLAGVIHEQYFGPGTRLTVT.

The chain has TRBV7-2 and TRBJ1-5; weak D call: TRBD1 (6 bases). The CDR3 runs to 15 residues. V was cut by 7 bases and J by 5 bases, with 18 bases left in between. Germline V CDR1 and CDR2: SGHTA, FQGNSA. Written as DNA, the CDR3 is TGTGCCAGCAAAAAACAACAGGGCTGGGATCAGCCCCAGCATTTT. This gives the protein CASKKQQGWDQPQHF.

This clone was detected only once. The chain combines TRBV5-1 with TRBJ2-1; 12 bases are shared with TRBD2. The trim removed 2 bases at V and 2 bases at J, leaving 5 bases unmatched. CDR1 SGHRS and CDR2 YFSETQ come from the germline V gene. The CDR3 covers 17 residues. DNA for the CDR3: TGCGCCAGCAGCTTAGCGACTAGCGGGAGCCCCTACAATGAGCAGTTCTTC. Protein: CASSLATSGSPYNEQFF.

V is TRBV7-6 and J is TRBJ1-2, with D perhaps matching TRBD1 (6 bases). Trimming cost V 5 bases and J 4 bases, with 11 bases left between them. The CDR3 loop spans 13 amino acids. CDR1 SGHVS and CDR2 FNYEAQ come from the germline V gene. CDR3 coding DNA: TGTGCCAGCAGCGTTGGACAGAGCTATGGCTACACCTTC. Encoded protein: CASSVGQSYGYTF. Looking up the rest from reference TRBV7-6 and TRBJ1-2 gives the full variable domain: GAGVSQSPRYKVTKRGQDVALRCDPISGHVSLYWYRQALGQGPEFLTYFNYEAQQDKSGLPNDRFSAERPEGSISTLTIQRTEQRDSAMYRCASSVGQSYGYTFGSGTRLTVV.

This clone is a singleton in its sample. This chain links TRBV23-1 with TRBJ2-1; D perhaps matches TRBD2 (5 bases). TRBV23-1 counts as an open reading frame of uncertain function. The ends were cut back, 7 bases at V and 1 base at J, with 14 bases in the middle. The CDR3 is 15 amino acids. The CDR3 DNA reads TGCGCCAGCAATCCCCCGACGGGGTCCTACAATGAGCAGTTCTTC. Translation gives CASNPPTGSYNEQFF.

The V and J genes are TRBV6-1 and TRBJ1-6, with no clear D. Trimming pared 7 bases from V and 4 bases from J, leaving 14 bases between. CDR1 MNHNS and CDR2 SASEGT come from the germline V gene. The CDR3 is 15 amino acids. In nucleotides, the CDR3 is TGTGCCAGCAACCAGCAAGCGGGGTATAATTCACCCCTCCACTTT. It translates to CASNQQAGYNSPLHF.

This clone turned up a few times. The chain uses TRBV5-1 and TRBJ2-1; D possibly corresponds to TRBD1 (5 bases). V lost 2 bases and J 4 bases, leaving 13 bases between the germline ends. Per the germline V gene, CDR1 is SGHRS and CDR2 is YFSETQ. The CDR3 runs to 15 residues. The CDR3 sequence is CASSFAATEYNEQFF. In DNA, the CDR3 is TGCGCCAGCAGCTTCGCCGCGACAGAGTACAATGAGCAGTTCTTC.

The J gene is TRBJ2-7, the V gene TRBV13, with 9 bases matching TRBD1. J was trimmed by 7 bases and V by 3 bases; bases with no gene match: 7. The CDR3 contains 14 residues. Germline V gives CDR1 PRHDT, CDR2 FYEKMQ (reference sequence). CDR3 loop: CASSLGQGIREQYF. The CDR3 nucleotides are TGTGCCAGCAGCTTGGGACAGGGAATTCGGGAGCAGTACTTC. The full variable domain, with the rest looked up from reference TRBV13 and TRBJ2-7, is AAGVIQSPRHLIKEKRETATLKCYPIPRHDTVYWYQQGPGQDPQFLISFYEKMQSDKGSIPDRFSAQQFSDYHSELNMSSLELGDSALYFCASSLGQGIREQYFGPGTRLTVT.

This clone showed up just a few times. The CDR3 region has the DNA TGTGCCAGCAGTGAAGGGTGGGGGGGTAGCTATGGCTACACCTTC. It translates to CASSEGWGGSYGYTF. The V gene is TRBV6-1, the J gene TRBJ1-2, with D perhaps TRBD1 (5 bases). This CDR3 spans 15 amino acids. Trimming removed 1 base at V and 4 bases at J, with 13 bases between. CDR1 and CDR2 from the germline V gene are MNHNS and SASEGT.

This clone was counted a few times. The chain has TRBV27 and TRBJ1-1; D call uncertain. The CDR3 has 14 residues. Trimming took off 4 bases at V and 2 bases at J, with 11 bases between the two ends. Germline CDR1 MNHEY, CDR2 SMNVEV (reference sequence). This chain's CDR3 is CASSSLRGNTEAFF. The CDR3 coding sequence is TGTGCCAGCAGTTCCTTGCGGGGTAACACTGAAGCTTTCTTT.

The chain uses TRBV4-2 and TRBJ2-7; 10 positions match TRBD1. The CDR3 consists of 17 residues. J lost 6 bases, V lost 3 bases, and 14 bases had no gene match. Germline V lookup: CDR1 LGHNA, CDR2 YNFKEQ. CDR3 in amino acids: CASSHEGQGLSYCEQYF. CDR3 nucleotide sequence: TGTGCCAGCAGCCATGAGGGACAGGGGCTTTCCTACTGCGAGCAGTACTTC.

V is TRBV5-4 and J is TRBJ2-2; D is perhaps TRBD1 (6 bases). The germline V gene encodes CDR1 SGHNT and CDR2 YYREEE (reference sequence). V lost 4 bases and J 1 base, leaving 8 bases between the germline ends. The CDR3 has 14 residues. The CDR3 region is CASSPGQNTGELFF. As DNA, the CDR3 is TGTGCCAGCAGCCCGGGACAGAACACCGGGGAGCTGTTTTTT.

The CDR3 region is CSVGGDGGSGKLFF. The CDR3 bases are TGCAGCGTTGGGGGGGACGGGGGGTCTGGAAAACTGTTTTTT. This chain links TRBV29-1 with TRBJ1-4; TRBD1 is a possible D gene (5 bases). In germline, CDR1 is SQVTM, CDR2 ANQGSEA. The ends were cut back, 4 bases at V and 10 bases at J, with 19 bases in the middle. The CDR3 runs 14 residues.

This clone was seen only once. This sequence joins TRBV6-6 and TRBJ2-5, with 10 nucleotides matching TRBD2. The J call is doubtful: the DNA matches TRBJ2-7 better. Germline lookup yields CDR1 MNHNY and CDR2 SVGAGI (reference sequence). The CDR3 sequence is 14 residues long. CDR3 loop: CASSYGTSAYEQYF. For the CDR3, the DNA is TGTGCCAGCAGTTACGGGACTAGCGCCTACGAGCAGTACTTC.

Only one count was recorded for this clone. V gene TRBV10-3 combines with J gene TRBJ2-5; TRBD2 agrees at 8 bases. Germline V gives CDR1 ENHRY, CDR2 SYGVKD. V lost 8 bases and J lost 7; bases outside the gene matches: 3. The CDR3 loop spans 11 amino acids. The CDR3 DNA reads TGTGCCATCCGGGGGGGCTTGACCCAGTACTTC. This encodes CAIRGGLTQYF.

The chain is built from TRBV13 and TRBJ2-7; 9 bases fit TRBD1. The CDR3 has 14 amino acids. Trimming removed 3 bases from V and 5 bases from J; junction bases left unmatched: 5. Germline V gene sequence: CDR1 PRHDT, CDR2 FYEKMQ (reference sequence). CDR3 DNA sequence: TGTGCCAGCAGCTTGAGGACAGGGGTAGACGAGCAGTACTTC. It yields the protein CASSLRTGVDEQYF.

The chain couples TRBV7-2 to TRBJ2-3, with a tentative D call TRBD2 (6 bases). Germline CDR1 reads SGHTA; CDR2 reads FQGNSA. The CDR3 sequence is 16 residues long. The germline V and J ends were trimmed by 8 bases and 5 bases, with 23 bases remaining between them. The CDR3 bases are TGTGCCAGCTTTTCCCTCGGCGGGTTCGGGAGAGATACGCAGTATTTT. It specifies CASFSLGGFGRDTQYF.

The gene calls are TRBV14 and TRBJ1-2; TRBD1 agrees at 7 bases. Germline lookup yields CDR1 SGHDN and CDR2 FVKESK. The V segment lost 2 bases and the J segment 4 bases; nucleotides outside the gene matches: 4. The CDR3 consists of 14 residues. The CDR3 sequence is CASSQIDRVYGYTF. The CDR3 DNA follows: TGTGCCAGCAGCCAAATAGACAGGGTCTATGGCTACACCTTC.

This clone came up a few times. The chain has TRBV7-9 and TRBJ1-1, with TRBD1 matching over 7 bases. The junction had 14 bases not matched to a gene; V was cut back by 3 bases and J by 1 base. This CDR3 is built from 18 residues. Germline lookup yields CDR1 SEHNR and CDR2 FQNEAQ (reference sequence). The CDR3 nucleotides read TGTGCCAGCAGCTTTGACAGGGTATTTCGCAAAACGAACACTGAAGCTTTCTTT. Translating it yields CASSFDRVFRKTNTEAFF.